The rows below give T cell receptor beta chains drawn from one sample of a study of OX40 agonist ivuxolimab in advanced cancers. The method was immunoSEQ multiplex PCR; TCRdb's version includes in-frame clones alone and lacks a portion of them. The sample yields over 90,000 clones, less than 95% seen once. Specimen: CD4+ or CD8+ T cells sorted from blood, collected in a trial of the OX40 agonist ivuxolimab. Receptor source: an adult with an advanced solid tumor such as melanoma, head and neck, liver or kidney cancer. Each CDR3 is given with its conserved first and last residue. D genes are given only for firm matches. Expanded clones get a size class; other rows say once, few or many, or leave the size out.

CDR3: CASSSRGQGADEQYF
DNA: TGTGCCAGCAGCTCGCGGGGACAGGGGGCGGACGAGCAGTACTTC
size: -
D: TRBD1
J: TRBJ2-7
V: TRBV7-2

CDR3: CASSMGGPEWGEKLFF
DNA: TGTGCCAGTAGTATGGGAGGACCCGAATGGGGAGAAAAACTGTTTTTT
size: -
D: -
J: TRBJ1-4
V: TRBV19

CDR3: CASSSSPTLLGTDTQYF
DNA: TGTGCCAGTAGTAGTTCACCTACCCTTCTCGGCACAGATACGCAGTATTTT
size: -
D: -
J: TRBJ2-3
V: TRBV19

CDR3: CASSYSVGRGSYEQYF
DNA: TGTGCCAGCAGTTACTCGGTTGGCCGTGGGTCCTACGAGCAGTACTTC
size: -
D: -
J: TRBJ2-7
V: TRBV6-5

CDR3: CASSVDRATEAFF
DNA: TGTGCCAGCAGCGTAGACAGGGCCACTGAAGCTTTCTTT
size: -
D: -
J: TRBJ1-1
V: TRBV9

CDR3: CASSLKGGTEAFF
DNA: TGTGCCAGCAGCTTAAAAGGGGGCACTGAAGCTTTCTTT
size: once
D: -
J: TRBJ1-1
V: TRBV7-9

CDR3: CASRPGQGYSPLHF
DNA: TGTGCCAGCAGACCAGGACAGGGCTATTCACCCCTCCACTTT
size: -
D: TRBD1
J: TRBJ1-6
V: TRBV14

CDR3: CASSVEVLGGPGNTIYF
DNA: TGTGCCAGCAGCGTAGAGGTGTTAGGGGGCCCTGGAAACACCATATATTTT
size: -
D: TRBD1
J: TRBJ1-3
V: TRBV9

CDR3: CASTPGGAGGPYEQYF
DNA: TGTGCCAGCACCCCAGGGGGGGCGGGTGGACCCTACGAGCAGTACTTC
size: -
D: -
J: TRBJ2-7
V: TRBV28

CDR3: CASSPGLAGTAVNSPLHF
DNA: TGTGCCAGCAGCCCCGGGTTGGCGGGGACAGCGGTAAATTCACCCCTCCACTTT
size: -
D: TRBD1
J: TRBJ1-6
V: TRBV7-9

CDR3: CASSLRVSGANVLTF
DNA: TGCGCCAGCAGCTTACGGGTCTCTGGGGCCAACGTCCTGACTTTC
size: -
D: -
J: TRBJ2-6
V: TRBV5-1

CDR3: CASSYTSGPYEQYF
DNA: TGTGCCAGCAGTTATACTAGCGGCCCCTACGAGCAGTACTTC
size: -
D: TRBD2
J: TRBJ2-7
V: TRBV6-5

CDR3: CASSLARDEAFF
DNA: TGTGCCAGCAGTCTCGCCAGGGATGAAGCTTTCTTT
size: -
D: -
J: TRBJ1-1
V: TRBV28

CDR3: CASSQAGFSNQPQHF
DNA: TGCGCCAGCAGCCAAGCAGGGTTTAGCAATCAGCCCCAGCATTTT
size: -
D: -
J: TRBJ1-5
V: TRBV5-3

CDR3: CSVVSGAGGPTYEQYF
DNA: TGCAGCGTTGTATCGGGTGCGGGAGGGCCCACTTACGAGCAGTACTTC
size: -
D: TRBD2
J: TRBJ2-7
V: TRBV29-1

CDR3: CASSIQGNQPQHF
DNA: TGTGCCAGCAGCATACAGGGGAATCAGCCCCAGCATTTT
size: -
D: TRBD1
J: TRBJ1-5
V: TRBV7-2

CDR3: CASSPYLAGVTGELFF
DNA: TGTGCCAGCAGCCCCTACCTAGCGGGAGTCACCGGGGAGCTGTTTTTT
size: -
D: TRBD2
J: TRBJ2-2
V: TRBV7-2

CDR3: CASSQGGYGYTF
DNA: TGTGCCAGCAGCCAAGGGGGATATGGCTACACCTTC
size: -
D: -
J: TRBJ1-2
V: TRBV14

CDR3: CASSPGPGNTEAFF
DNA: TGTGCCAGCTCACCTGGACCGGGAAATACTGAAGCTTTCTTT
size: -
D: -
J: TRBJ1-1
V: TRBV18

CDR3: CASSPQGRRDTEAFF
DNA: TGTGCCAGCAGCCCACAGGGTAGGAGGGACACTGAAGCTTTCTTT
size: -
D: -
J: TRBJ1-1
V: TRBV5-4

CDR3: CASSLVRQGAGWEQFF
DNA: TGTGCCAGCAGCTTAGTTCGGCAGGGGGCAGGATGGGAGCAGTTCTTC
size: -
D: TRBD1
J: TRBJ2-1
V: TRBV7-2

CDR3: CASSSPGLAGTGELFF
DNA: TGTGCCAGCAGCTCCCCGGGACTAGCGGGTACCGGGGAGCTGTTTTTT
size: -
D: TRBD2
J: TRBJ2-2
V: TRBV7-9

CDR3: CASSPGTIHQYF
DNA: TGTGCCAGCAGTCCCGGGACGATACATCAGTACTTC
size: -
D: -
J: TRBJ2-7
V: TRBV28

CDR3: CAIAVSGGTDTQYF
DNA: TGTGCCATTGCAGTTAGCGGGGGCACAGATACGCAGTATTTT
size: -
D: TRBD2
J: TRBJ2-3
V: TRBV25-1

CDR3: CASSRTGGASEAFF
DNA: TGTGCCAGCAGCCGGACAGGGGGCGCATCTGAAGCTTTCTTT
size: -
D: TRBD1
J: TRBJ1-1
V: TRBV6-6

CDR3: CASSRDRESHEQYF
DNA: TGTGCCAGCAGCCGAGACAGGGAATCGCACGAGCAGTACTTC
size: -
D: TRBD1
J: TRBJ2-7
V: TRBV7-2

CDR3: CASSVERGNTIYF
DNA: TGTGCCAGCAGCGTAGAGAGAGGAAACACCATATATTTT
size: -
D: -
J: TRBJ1-3
V: TRBV9

CDR3: CASSPWKVGGGGYTF
DNA: TGTGCCAGCAGCCCCTGGAAGGTGGGGGGCGGGGGCTACACCTTC
size: -
D: -
J: TRBJ1-2
V: TRBV28

CDR3: CASSLSRPYAGNTIYF
DNA: TGTGCCAGCAGTTTATCGAGGCCTTACGCTGGAAACACCATATATTTT
size: once
D: -
J: TRBJ1-3
V: TRBV27

CDR3: CASSPSYLATNEKLFF
DNA: TGTGCCAGCAGCCCCTCCTACCTGGCAACTAATGAAAAACTGTTTTTT
size: -
D: -
J: TRBJ1-4
V: TRBV7-9

CDR3: CASTQPPYRVEGYTF
DNA: TGCGCCAGCACCCAACCCCCCTACAGGGTAGAGGGCTACACCTTC
size: -
D: -
J: TRBJ1-2
V: TRBV4-1

CDR3: CASSSQGAGNEKLFF
DNA: TGTGCCAGCAGTTCACAGGGGGCAGGTAATGAAAAACTGTTTTTT
size: -
D: TRBD1
J: TRBJ1-4
V: TRBV27

CDR3: CASSQDPDPYYGYTF
DNA: TGCGCCAGCAGCCAAGATCCGGATCCTTATTATGGCTACACCTTC
size: -
D: -
J: TRBJ1-2
V: TRBV4-3

CDR3: CASSEGGWYSGDGNQPQHF
DNA: TGTGCCAGCAGTGAAGGGGGCTGGTATTCCGGGGATGGCAATCAGCCCCAGCATTTT
size: -
D: -
J: TRBJ1-5
V: TRBV6-1

CDR3: CASSLRGGYDEQFF
DNA: TGTGCCAGCAGCTTACGGGGTGGGTACGATGAGCAGTTCTTC
size: -
D: -
J: TRBJ2-1
V: TRBV7-2

CDR3: CSAPRVGTQYF
DNA: TGCAGTGCTCCTAGGGTGGGTACGCAGTATTTT
size: -
D: -
J: TRBJ2-3
V: TRBV20-1

CDR3: CASSHQIPHNSPLHF
DNA: TGTGCCAGCAGTCACCAGATCCCCCATAATTCACCCCTCCACTTT
size: -
D: -
J: TRBJ1-6
V: TRBV25-1